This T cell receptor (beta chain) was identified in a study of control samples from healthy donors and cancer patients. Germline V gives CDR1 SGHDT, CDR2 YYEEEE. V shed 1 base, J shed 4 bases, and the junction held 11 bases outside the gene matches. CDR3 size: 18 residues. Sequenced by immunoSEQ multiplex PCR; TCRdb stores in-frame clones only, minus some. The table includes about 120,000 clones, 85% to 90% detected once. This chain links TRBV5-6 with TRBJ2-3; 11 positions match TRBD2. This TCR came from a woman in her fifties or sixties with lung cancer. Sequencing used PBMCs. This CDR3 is CASSLRLDSGRAPDTQYF. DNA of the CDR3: TGTGCCAGCAGCTTGAGATTGGATAGCGGGAGGGCCCCAGATACGCAGTATTTT.